The entry below describes one TCR beta chain. Antigen specificity is unknown. As for treatment: 15 to 20 received Ad26.COV2.S at low or high dose, single or two shots; roughly five received placebo; per-sample allocation not given. After the first vaccine or placebo injection, samples were drawn on day 63. The data are from a study of Ad26.COV2.S vaccination and SARS-CoV-2 variants. Study details: The authors gave Ad26.COV2.S intramuscularly, either once or twice 56 days apart. Study results and limitations: Total responses of T cells may have been underestimated by the analyses of TCR breadth and depth. Breadth of non-spike TCRs did not differ between vaccinees and placebo recipients.

The V gene lost 10 bases and the J gene lost 0 bases, with 6 bases spanning the gap. The CDR3 sequence is 11 residues long. The germline CDR1 and CDR2 sequences are LNHDA and SQIVND (reference sequence). Sequenced by immunoSEQ multiplex PCR; TCRdb stores in-frame clones only, minus some. In the table there are 300,000 to 400,000 clones, around 89% of which are singletons. Sample: peripheral blood, taken in a trial of Ad26.COV2.S vaccine versus placebo. This TCR came from a person aged 18-65 years who received the Ad26.COV2.S COVID-19 vaccine or a placebo. The chain links TRBV19 to TRBJ1-1; D remains ambiguous. CDR3 DNA sequence: TGTGCCACCCGGCTGAACACTGAAGCTTTCTTT. This codes for CATRLNTEAFF. Based on the CDR3 plus reference TRBV19 and TRBJ1-1, the full variable domain is DGGITQSPKYLFRKEGQNVTLSCEQNLNHDAMYWYRQDPGQGLRLIYYSQIVNDFQKGDIAEGYSVSREKKESFPLTVTSAQKNPTAFYLCATRLNTEAFFGQGTRLTVV.